Detailed here is one T cell receptor (beta chain). Its antigen remains unidentified. Only in-frame clones appear in the TCRdb table, and some are missing; sequencing was by immunoSEQ multiplex PCR. The table lists 11,000 to 15,000 clones, 65% to 70% of them singletons. This sample stems from a study of T cells in tumors after PD-1 blockade. Study findings and constraints: Squamous carcinoma: 45% to 60% of expanded exhausted clones novel, versus 25% to 30% of other expanded CD8+ clones. Most post-therapy expanded exhausted CD8+ clones were new, undetected before treatment. Blood contained about 40% of the tumor's TCR clonotypes.

The average interval from treatment start to post-treatment squamous cell carcinoma sampling was 31 days. Germline CDR1 and CDR2: SGHRS and YFSETQ. Trimming cost V 4 bases and J 9 bases; bases outside gene matches: 8. CDR3 size: 14 residues. Sequencing was performed on tumor tissue, taken after anti-PD-1 treatment. The chain recombines TRBV5-1 with TRBJ2-1; 9 nucleotides align to TRBD1. The sequence came from a human donor with cutaneous squamous cell carcinoma. CDR3 residues: CASSGGQGRSEQFF. CDR3 coding DNA: TGCGCCAGCAGCGGGGGACAGGGAAGGAGTGAGCAGTTCTTC.